Listed below are T cell receptor beta chains from one sample, sequenced in a study of T-cell reconstitution after alpha-beta-depleted transplantation in children. TCRdb independently ran MiXCR on the PCR reads; one entry per CDR3 protein. This sample has 98,000 or so distinct CDR3 sequences, with around 6.4% found just once. Here the sequenced sample was PBMCs, mostly from graft donor cells, taken 360 days after TCRalphabeta/CD19-depleted stem cell transplant. The receptors were sampled from a male patient under 10 years old who had a stem cell transplant for acute lymphoblastic leukemia, so the T cells may come from the graft donor. The CDR3 runs from the conserved cysteine through the conserved F or W. D genes are given only for firm matches. Size tells how often a clone was seen (once, few, many) or the class of an expanded clone, and some rows leave it out.

size | J | D | V | CDR3 | DNA
many | TRBJ1-2 | NA | TRBV7-6 | CASSSQGHGDYGYTF | TGTGCCAGCAGCTCCCAGGGACACGGTGACTATGGCTACACCTTC
many | TRBJ2-7 | TRBD2 | TRBV29-1 | CSGGLAGGPRGYEQYF | TGCAGCGGGGGACTAGCGGGAGGGCCCCGTGGATACGAGCAGTACTTC
many | TRBJ2-7 | NA | TRBV12-3/TRBV12-4 | CASTLGGYEQYF | TGTGCCAGCACCCTAGGGGGTTACGAGCAGTACTTC
many | TRBJ2-4 | TRBD1 | TRBV28 | CASSSPRTGGAKNIQYF | TGTGCCAGCAGTTCGCCGCGGACAGGGGGTGCCAAAAACATTCAGTACTTC
many | TRBJ2-1 | TRBD1 | TRBV24-1 | CATSDPDRAQPNEQFF | TGTGCCACCAGTGACCCGGACAGGGCACAGCCCAATGAGCAGTTCTTC
many | TRBJ2-3 | NA | TRBV6-2/TRBV6-3 | CASSLLADTQYF | TGTGCCAGCAGTTTGTTGGCAGATACGCAGTATTTT
many | TRBJ2-3 | TRBD1 | TRBV14 | CASSPPGGTNTDTQYF | TGTGCCAGCAGCCCTCCAGGGGGCACGAACACAGATACGCAGTATTTT
NA | TRBJ2-3 | NA | TRBV20-1 | CSASTVSTDTQYF | TGCAGTGCTAGTACCGTAAGCACAGATACGCAGTATTTT
many | TRBJ2-2 | TRBD2 | TRBV2 | CASSRTSGALGALFF | TGTGCCAGCAGCAGGACTAGCGGGGCACTCGGCGCGCTGTTTTTT
many | TRBJ2-7 | NA | TRBV6-2/TRBV6-3 | CASSRLHYEQYF | TGTGCCAGCAGCCGCCTTCATTACGAGCAGTACTTC
NA | TRBJ2-3 | NA | TRBV6-2/TRBV6-3 | CASSMIPGPPRGTQYF | TGTGCCAGCAGTATGATCCCGGGACCTCCTAGGGGTACGCAGTATTTT
many | TRBJ2-3 | TRBD2 | TRBV11-2 | CASSGFLLAGGPTDTQYF | TGTGCCAGCAGCGGTTTTCTTCTAGCGGGGGGGCCCACAGATACGCAGTATTTT
many | TRBJ2-3 | TRBD2 | TRBV4-3 | CASSQGLAGGDTQYF | TGCGCCAGCAGCCAAGGGCTAGCGGGGGGAGATACGCAGTATTTT
many | TRBJ1-5 | NA | TRBV27 | CASSPGGNNQPQHF | TGTGCCAGCAGCCCCGGGGGAAATAATCAGCCCCAGCATTTT
NA | TRBJ1-1 | NA | TRBV5-5 | CASRWGPEAFF | TGTGCCAGCAGGTGGGGGCCTGAAGCTTTCTTT
many | TRBJ2-4 | TRBD2 | TRBV28 | CASSPLGGLNIQYF | TGTGCCAGCAGTCCCCTGGGAGGGTTAAACATTCAGTACTTC
many | TRBJ1-1 | NA | TRBV12-3/TRBV12-4 | CASSPGTPNTEAFF | TGTGCCAGCAGTCCCGGGACACCGAACACTGAAGCTTTCTTT
many | TRBJ2-1 | TRBD2 | TRBV29-1 | CSVNLAGVYNEQFF | TGCAGCGTAAACCTAGCGGGAGTTTACAATGAGCAGTTCTTC